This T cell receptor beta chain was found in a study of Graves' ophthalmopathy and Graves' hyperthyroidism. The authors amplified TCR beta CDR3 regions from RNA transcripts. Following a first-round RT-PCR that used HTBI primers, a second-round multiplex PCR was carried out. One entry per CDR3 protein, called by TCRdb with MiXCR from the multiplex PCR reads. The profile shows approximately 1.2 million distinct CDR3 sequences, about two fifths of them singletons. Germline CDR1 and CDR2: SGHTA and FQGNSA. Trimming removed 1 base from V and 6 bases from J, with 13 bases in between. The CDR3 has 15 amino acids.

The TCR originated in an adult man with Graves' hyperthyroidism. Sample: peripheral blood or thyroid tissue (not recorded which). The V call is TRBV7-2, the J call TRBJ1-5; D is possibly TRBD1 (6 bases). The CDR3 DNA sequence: TGTGCCAGCAGCTTAGGCACAGGGTCGATTCAGCCCCAGCATTTT. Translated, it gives CASSLGTGSIQPQHF.